This TCR beta chain was captured by sequencing in a study of monozygotic twins with inflammatory bowel disease. Reanalyzing the 5' RACE reads, TCRdb keeps one entry per CDR3 protein, without DNA. The repertoire table contains approximately 160,000 distinct CDR3 sequences. The material sequenced was blood. The TCR sequence derives from a human donor with ulcerative colitis or Crohn's disease, or a healthy co-twin of an affected twin (not recorded which).

This CDR3 is CASSVGQGAVYEQYF. The rearrangement links TRBV9 to TRBJ2-7; absent DNA, TCRdb's TRBD1 call cannot be checked. Germline V gene data show CDR1 as SGDLS and CDR2 as YYNGEE. The CDR3 runs 15 residues.